This T cell receptor beta chain was identified in a study of T cells in Graves' hyperthyroidism and ophthalmopathy. Amplified TCR beta CDR3 regions derived from RNA transcripts. The TCR CDR3 first-round RT-PCR relied on the HTBI primer set. One entry per CDR3 protein results from TCRdb running MiXCR on the multiplex PCR reads. Of around 700,000 distinct CDR3 sequences listed, approximately 36% were seen once; the top ten hold around 30%. Germline loops: CDR1 SGHAT, CDR2 FQNNGV. Trimming took 6 bases from V and 3 from J, leaving 12 bases between them. The CDR3 loop spans 14 amino acids. This clonotype has only a few counts. The antigen remains unidentified. Study-wide points: The model made its ophthalmopathy prediction, and onset followed a median approximately 6 months later. A 13 V-J signature model discriminated ophthalmopathy versus stable hyperthyroidism.

Graves' hyperthyroidism is called stable when ophthalmopathy does not progress within 18 months. This clonotype was obtained from a woman aged 40 to 50 with Graves' hyperthyroidism. Sequenced: blood. The V and J genes are TRBV11-2 and TRBJ1-3, with TRBD1 as a possible D gene (5 bases). The CDR3 reads CASRGGADGNTIYF. CDR3 nucleotide sequence: TGTGCCAGCAGAGGAGGGGCTGATGGAAACACCATATATTTT.